These 4 T cell receptor beta chains were sequenced from one sample in a study of CD8+CD57+ T cells in acquired aplastic anemia. Genomic DNA served as template for TCR beta VDJ and CDR3 profiling. TCRdb passed the reads through MiXCR, listing each CDR3 protein once. The sample carries under 350,000 distinct CDR3 sequences, 55% to 60% recorded once. The sample consisted of sorted CD4+, CD8+, or CD8+CD57+ T cells (not recorded which) from PBMCs. All receptors derive from a human donor with severe aplastic anemia or a healthy control (not recorded which).

This clonotype showed up many times. This chain connects TRBV12-3 or TRBV12-4 to TRBJ1-2, with D possibly TRBD1 on 5 matching bases. Trimming removed 3 bases at V and 7 bases at J, with 15 bases between. The CDR3 extends over 14 amino acids. The CDR3 region is CASSLWGVLSGYTF. Here the CDR3 DNA reads TGTGCCAGCAGTTTGTGGGGGGTCTTGAGTGGCTACACCTTC.

The V call is TRBV7-2, the J call TRBJ1-6; 7 bases are a match to TRBD1. V lost 6 bases, J lost 7 bases, and 6 bases stayed unmatched. From germline, CDR1 is SGHTA and CDR2 FQGNSA. The CDR3 consists of 14 residues. The CDR3 is CASSPGQRNSPLHF. The CDR3 DNA sequence: TGTGCCAGCAGTCCGGGACAGCGAAATTCACCCCTCCACTTT.

This clonotype was counted only a few times. The V gene is TRBV2, the J gene TRBJ2-1; D call uncertain. Deletions cut 7 bases from V and 9 bases from J, with 16 bases between. The V gene's germline CDR1 is SNHLY and CDR2 FYNNEI. CDR3 length: 13 residues. The CDR3 loop reads CASNNVRSSEQFF. Here the CDR3 DNA reads TGTGCCAGCAACAACGTTCGTAGCTCTGAGCAGTTCTTC.

This clonotype was seen only once. This chain uses TRBV19 with TRBJ2-3; D is perhaps TRBD1 (6 bases). Germline values: CDR1 LNHDA, CDR2 SQIVND (reference sequence). The CDR3 is 14 residues long. The CDR3 protein is CASRKTGSPDTQYF. Here the CDR3 DNA reads TGTGCTAGTCGAAAAACAGGGAGCCCAGATACGCAGTATTTT.